The rows below give T cell receptor beta chains drawn from one sample of a study of T cells in Graves' hyperthyroidism and ophthalmopathy. In TCRdb, the multiplex PCR reads were re-called with MiXCR into one record per CDR3 protein. Here the sample spans some 270,000 distinct CDR3 sequences, more than 10% being singletons. The sample consisted of blood. These receptors originate from a woman aged 25 to 39 with Graves' hyperthyroidism that later progressed to Graves' ophthalmopathy. The CDR3 runs from the conserved cysteine through the conserved F or W. D genes are given only for firm matches. Size is omitted from some rows. Given values are once, few, many or a class for expanded clones.

j_call clone_size v_call d_call cdr3_nt cdr3_aa
TRBJ1-1 many TRBV6-2/TRBV6-3 TRBD1 TGTGCCAGCAGTTACTCGCTTCGGACAGGGTACACTGAAGCTTTCTTT CASSYSLRTGYTEAFF
TRBJ2-1 NA TRBV7-2 NA TGTGCCAGCACCTCGGGCGGTTTTGAGGGGTTGCAGTTCTTC CASTSGGFEGLQFF
TRBJ2-4 many TRBV20-1 NA TGCAGTGCTTTAGGTGGATCGGAGGACATTCAGTACTTC CSALGGSEDIQYF
TRBJ1-1 many TRBV6-2/TRBV6-3 NA TGTGCCAGCAGTTACGCACAACAGGGAAGATGGAACACTGAAGCTTTCTTT CASSYAQQGRWNTEAFF
TRBJ2-1 NA TRBV20-1 TRBD2 TGCAGTGCCAGCAGTGGGACTAGCGGGAGTAACGATGAGCAGTTCTTC CSASSGTSGSNDEQFF
TRBJ1-5 NA TRBV27 TRBD1 TGTGCCAGCAGTGCCCGACAGGGTTCCAATCAGCCCCAGCATTTT CASSARQGSNQPQHF
TRBJ2-7 NA TRBV13 TRBD1 TGTGCCAGCAGCTTAGAGGGACAGAGCTCCTACGAGCAGTACTTC CASSLEGQSSYEQYF
TRBJ2-3 many TRBV3-1 NA TGTGCCAGCAGCCAGGGCAGAGGACGCGCTGATACGCAGTATTTT CASSQGRGRADTQYF
TRBJ2-2 many TRBV28 TRBD1 TGTGCCACGACGGACAGGCTAAATTCGGGGGAGCTGTTTTTT CATTDRLNSGELFF
TRBJ2-7 many TRBV4-3 TRBD2 TGCGCCAGCAGCCAAGATCGTGGCGGGAGGGCCGCCCACGAGCAGTACTTC CASSQDRGGRAAHEQYF
TRBJ1-1 few TRBV27 NA TGTGCCAGCAAAGGTGGGGGGGGGGGGGGAACTGAAGCTTTCTTT CASKGGGGGGTEAFF
TRBJ2-5 many TRBV7-2 NA TGTGCCAGCAGCTCGACTGTCACGGAGACCCAGTACTTC CASSSTVTETQYF
TRBJ1-5 many TRBV18 NA TGTGCCAGCTCAGGGATCAATCAGCCCCAGCATTTT CASSGINQPQHF
TRBJ2-5 many TRBV28 NA TGTGCCAGCACCACCCTGGAACTCCAAGAGACCCAGTACTTC CASTTLELQETQYF
TRBJ1-5 few TRBV19 NA TGTGCCAGTAGGCCCTCGGCCTTTAACTATCAGCCCCAGCATTTT CASRPSAFNYQPQHF
TRBJ2-1 many TRBV30 NA TGTGCCTGGAGTGCGCGTCAAGAGCAGTTCTTC CAWSARQEQFF
TRBJ2-6 medium-sized TRBV7-6 TRBD1 TGTGCCAGCAGCTCCGGACAGGGATCTGGGGCCAACGTCCTGACTTTC CASSSGQGSGANVLTF
TRBJ1-1 many TRBV6-1 NA TGTGCCAGCAGCGCCGGCGGGGACGCTTTCTTT CASSAGGDAFF
TRBJ2-6 NA TRBV2 NA TGTGCCAGCAGTTCGATGACAGACTCTGGGGCCAACGTCCTGACTTTC CASSSMTDSGANVLTF